A single sample is the source of the 19 T cell receptor beta chains below, sequenced in a study of breast tumors, draining lymph nodes, adjacent tissues. Samples came from axillary lymph nodes draining the breast cancer. TCRdb processed the multiplex PCR reads anew with MiXCR; each CDR3 protein has one entry. Among 130,000 or so distinct CDR3 sequences listed, about 22% were seen once. Sequencing input: axillary lymph node tissue. The receptor source for this set is a female donor with breast cancer. Some clones in this sample may be carry-over from other donors' samples.

The table lists this clonotype with many counts. The chain recombines TRBV20-1 with TRBJ2-7, with D unresolved. Looked up from germline, CDR1 is DFQATT and CDR2 is SNEGSKA (reference sequence). The ends were cut back, 3 bases at V and 2 bases at J, with 5 bases in the middle. The CDR3 covers 11 residues. The CDR3 sequence: CSARGAYEQYF. In DNA, the CDR3 is TGCAGTGCTAGGGGCGCCTACGAGCAGTACTTC.

This clonotype has a count of ten or more. The genes are TRBV29-1 and TRBJ2-7, with D perhaps assigned TRBD1 or TRBD2 (6 bases each). The CDR3 covers 16 residues. Per the germline V gene, CDR1 is SQVTM and CDR2 is ANQGSEA. V dropped 4 bases and J dropped 3 bases, with 22 bases sitting between them. CDR3 DNA sequence: TGCAGCGTTGGGTCCTACAGGACAGCGGGCTTCTACGAGCAGTACTTC. Translated: CSVGSYRTAGFYEQYF.

Points on this clonotype: This likely comes from a read error, as the CDR3 has no conserved phenylalanine or tryptophan at its end. The DNA is left out, because the CDR3 cannot be placed on it with certainty; the CDR3 is given as TCRdb lists it. The chain uses TRBV20-1 and TRBJ2-3. The germline CDR1 and CDR2 sequences are DFQATT and SNEGSKA (reference sequence). From its first to its last residue, the CDR3 has 13 amino acids. The CDR3 here is CSARIDLTDTRYL.

This clonotype was observed at least ten times. This chain joins TRBV20-1 and TRBJ2-5; TRBD2 agrees at 13 bases. This CDR3 has 15 amino acids. V lost 4 bases to trimming and J lost 2 bases; unmatched junction nucleotides: 4. The V gene's germline CDR1 is DFQATT and CDR2 SNEGSKA (reference sequence). DNA of the CDR3: TGCAGTGCTACCGGGACTAGCGGGATTCAAGAGACCCAGTACTTC. This encodes CSATGTSGIQETQYF.

This clonotype was observed many times. V usage is TRBV19 and J usage is TRBJ2-7; 9 bases align to TRBD1. Per germline, CDR1 LNHDA and CDR2 SQIVND (reference sequence). Trimming removed 7 bases from V and 6 bases from J; junction bases left unmatched: 13. This CDR3 is 15 amino acids long. Here the CDR3 reads CASTSAGTGFGEQYF. The CDR3 DNA sequence: TGTGCCAGTACCTCTGCCGGGACAGGGTTTGGCGAGCAGTACTTC.

This clonotype has ten or more counts. The chain joins TRBV7-2 to TRBJ1-3; unclear D gene. V was pared by 4 bases and J by 7 bases, with 8 bases between. Germline V gene sequence: CDR1 SGHTA, CDR2 FQGNSA. The CDR3 is 12 amino acids. The CDR3 nucleotides are TGTGCCAGCAGCTCCCTGGGGAACACCATATATTTT. It translates to CASSSLGNTIYF.

The sample holds a few counts of this clonotype. A read error is possible here, since a much larger clone lies one base away. The J gene is TRBJ2-3, the V gene TRBV20-1, with 7 bases identical to TRBD2. This CDR3 has 14 amino acids. J gave up 4 bases and V 4 bases, and 8 bases lay outside the gene matches. Germline V gene sequence: CDR1 DFQATT, CDR2 SNEGSKA (reference sequence). The CDR3 nucleotides are TGCAGTGCTACTAGCGGCGTTAGCGCAGATACGCAGTATTTT. This sequence encodes CSATSGVSADTQYF.

This clonotype was seen a handful of times. The chain uses TRBV2 and TRBJ2-7; tentatively, D is TRBD2 (6 bases). This CDR3 comprises 17 residues. V gave up 6 bases and J gave up 2 bases, with 23 bases separating them. Looked up from germline, CDR1 is SNHLY and CDR2 is FYNNEI. The CDR3 spells CASRRGPSSLETYEQYF. For the CDR3, the DNA is TGTGCCAGCAGGCGGGGCCCCAGCAGTTTGGAAACCTACGAGCAGTACTTC.

Turning to this clonotype: A much more abundant neighbour one base away suggests this may be a read error. The V gene is TRBV6-6, the J gene TRBJ2-6; D uncertain. This CDR3 has 15 amino acids. In germline, CDR1 is MNHNY, CDR2 SVGAGI (reference sequence). DNA of the CDR3: TGTGCCATCAGTGATGTCGTGGGAGGGGCCAACGTCCTGACTTTC. It yields the protein CAISDVVGGANVLTF.

About this clonotype: One end of the junction varies from germline; a read error may be responsible. The V gene is TRBV7-2, the J gene TRBJ2-1; D is possibly TRBD2 (5 bases). Germline V gives CDR1 SGHTA, CDR2 FQGNSA. CDR3 length: 13 residues. The CDR3 region is CASSLARDNEQLF. The DNA of the CDR3 is TGCGCCAGCAGCTTAGCGCGAGACAATGAGCAGCTCTTC.

The chain links TRBV12-3 or TRBV12-4 to TRBJ2-5; D not certain. The CDR3 has 15 amino acids. V gave up 8 bases and J gave up 2 bases, with 18 bases separating them. CDR3 region: CASGRASGPQETQYF. The CDR3 DNA sequence: TGTGCCAGCGGTAGGGCATCGGGCCCACAAGAGACCCAGTACTTC.

This clonotype was seen ten or more times. The gene calls are TRBV20-1 and TRBJ2-5; D is unresolved. Germline V lookup: CDR1 DFQATT, CDR2 SNEGSKA (reference sequence). This CDR3 is built from 12 residues. Trimming pared 1 base from V and 2 bases from J, leaving 5 bases between. The CDR3 here is CSARAAQETQYF. The CDR3, as DNA: TGCAGTGCTAGAGCGGCGCAAGAGACCCAGTACTTC.

This clonotype was seen ten or more times. This chain links TRBV12-3 or TRBV12-4 with TRBJ2-1; 11 bases are shared with TRBD2. CDR3 length equals 17 residues. V lost 5 bases to trimming and J lost 0 bases; unmatched junction nucleotides: 6. CDR3 nucleotide sequence: TGTGCCAGCAGTGGACTAGCGGGCCATAGCTCCTACAATGAGCAGTTCTTC. Translation gives CASSGLAGHSSYNEQFF.

This clonotype was recorded at least ten times. The chain recombines TRBV9 with TRBJ2-7; 7 nucleotides align to TRBD2. The CDR3 loop spans 13 amino acids. Germline-derived CDR1 and CDR2 are SGDLS and YYNGEE. V lost 2 bases, J lost 6 bases, and 5 bases stayed unmatched. CDR3: CASSVRLAGEQYF. The DNA for the CDR3 is TGTGCCAGCAGCGTCCGACTAGCCGGCGAGCAGTACTTC.

This clonotype came up many times. The chain couples TRBV6-6 to TRBJ1-2; 11 bases are shared with TRBD1. This CDR3 is built from 18 residues. Germline V gene sequence: CDR1 MNHNY, CDR2 SVGAGI (reference sequence). The trim removed 7 bases at V and 0 bases at J, leaving 13 bases unmatched. The CDR3: CASTEYGTGGSSNYGYTF. CDR3 sequence (DNA): TGTGCCAGCACTGAGTACGGGACAGGGGGAAGTTCTAACTATGGCTACACCTTC.

There are many counts of this clonotype. The V and J genes are TRBV5-1 and TRBJ1-3; D is unresolved. Germline V lookup: CDR1 SGHRS, CDR2 YFSETQ. V was pared by 0 bases and J by 0 bases, with 7 bases between. The CDR3 spans 15 residues. CDR3 region: CASSLGSGSGNTIYF. CDR3 DNA sequence: TGCGCCAGCAGCTTGGGTTCTGGCTCTGGAAACACCATATATTTT.

This clonotype was picked up many times. This rearrangement joins TRBV2 to TRBJ2-3; D gene ambiguous. CDR3 length: 15 residues. Trimming shortened V by 4 bases and J by 2 bases, and 13 bases separated the two germline ends. Germline assignment: CDR1 SNHLY and CDR2 FYNNEI. The CDR3 loop is CASSVGLHNTDTQYF. In nucleotides, the CDR3 is TGTGCCAGCAGTGTTGGTTTACATAACACAGATACGCAGTATTTT.

This clonotype was found many times. The chain uses TRBV5-1 and TRBJ2-7; 10 positions agree with TRBD2. The length of the CDR3 is 14 residues. Per germline, CDR1 SGHRS and CDR2 YFSETQ. V lost 2 bases, J lost 4 bases, and 3 bases stayed unmatched. The CDR3, as DNA: TGCGCCAGCAGCTTTCTAGCGGGGGATTACGAGCAGTACTTC. It yields the protein CASSFLAGDYEQYF.

This clonotype is a singleton in its sample. The junction shows a germline mismatch at one end, possibly a read error. V gene TRBV11-2 combines with J gene TRBJ2-1; perhaps TRBD2 as D (5 bases). The germline V gene has CDR1 SGHAT and CDR2 FQNNGV. The CDR3 runs to 12 residues. DNA for the CDR3: TGTGCCAGCAGTATCGACTACAATGAGCAGTCCTTC. Translated: CASSIDYNEQSF. The variable domain in full, completed from reference TRBV11-2 and TRBJ2-1, reads EAGVAQSPRYKIIEKRQSVAFWCNPISGHATLYWYQQILGQGPKLLIQFQNNGVVDDSQLPKDRFSAERLKGVDSTLKIQPAKLEDSAVYLCASSIDYNEQSFGPGTRLTVL.